The next 20 T cell receptor beta chains were all read from a single sample in a study of T cell changes during pregnancy in multiple sclerosis. Here immunoSEQ multiplex PCR was the method, and the copy in TCRdb shows in-frame clones only, minus some. This repertoire shows about 57,000 clones, roughly nine tenths found once; its top ten account for approximately 0.35%. The sample here was CD4+ T cells from peripheral blood mononuclear cells, taken before pregnancy. These receptors were collected from a female donor with multiple sclerosis, enrolled in a pregnancy study.

This chain joins TRBV4-1 and TRBJ2-1; 10 bases line up with TRBD2. CDR3 size: 17 residues. CDR1 and CDR2 from the germline V gene are MGHRA and YSYEKL. Unmatched junction bases numbered 6, after V lost 2 bases and J lost 2 bases. The CDR3 is CASSQRTSGGTYNEQFF. The CDR3 region has the DNA TGCGCCAGCAGCCAAAGGACTAGCGGAGGAACCTACAATGAGCAGTTCTTC.

The rearrangement joins TRBV2 to TRBJ2-2; 7 positions agree with TRBD2. This CDR3 has 14 amino acids. Germline CDR1 reads SNHLY; CDR2 reads FYNNEI. J lost 3 bases, V lost 7 bases, and 5 bases had no gene match. This CDR3 reads CASKLLADTGELFF. The CDR3 DNA sequence: TGTGCCAGCAAGCTCCTAGCGGACACCGGGGAGCTGTTTTTT.

The chain couples TRBV9 to TRBJ2-2; 16 bases line up with TRBD2. CDR1 and CDR2 (germline): SGDLS, YYNGEE. The trim removed 3 bases at V and 4 bases at J, leaving 3 bases unmatched. The CDR3 runs to 17 residues. The CDR3 protein is CASSAGLAGGGTGELFF. In DNA form, the CDR3 reads TGTGCCAGCAGCGCGGGACTAGCGGGAGGGGGCACCGGGGAGCTGTTTTTT.

This chain uses TRBV4-2 with TRBJ2-3, with TRBD2 matching over 12 bases. Germline V lookup: CDR1 LGHNA, CDR2 YNFKEQ. After removal of 4 bases from V and 5 bases from J, the junction contained 7 bases not matched to a gene. The CDR3 spans 16 residues. The CDR3 here is CASSPKRTSGEDTQYF. In DNA, the CDR3 is TGTGCCAGCAGCCCAAAACGGACTAGCGGGGAAGATACGCAGTATTTT.

The rearrangement uses TRBV19 and TRBJ2-5; 7 positions match TRBD2. V lost 0 bases, J lost 4 bases, and 8 bases stayed unmatched. The CDR3 covers 16 residues. Germline CDR1 and CDR2: LNHDA and SQIVND (reference sequence). The CDR3 is CASSIEGGGRGETQYF. The CDR3 DNA sequence: TGTGCCAGTAGTATAGAAGGAGGCGGGAGAGGAGAGACCCAGTACTTC.

The genes are TRBV19 and TRBJ2-6; 7 bases fit TRBD2. This CDR3 is built from 16 residues. From germline, CDR1 is LNHDA and CDR2 SQIVND (reference sequence). The J segment lost 0 bases and the V segment lost 1 base, leaving 0 bases of the junction unmatched. CDR3 coding DNA: TGTGCCAGTAGTATAGCGGGGGGCTCTGGGGCCAACGTCCTGACTTTC. Translation: CASSIAGGSGANVLTF.

V gene TRBV18 combines with J gene TRBJ2-5; no clear D gene. CDR3 length equals 14 residues. From germline, CDR1 is KGHSH and CDR2 LQKENI. V dropped 4 bases and J dropped 4 bases, with 13 bases sitting between them. CDR3 nucleotide sequence: TGTGCCAGCTCACGGCAAGTGACGGGAGAGACCCAGTACTTC. Amino acid sequence: CASSRQVTGETQYF.

The chain has TRBV5-1 and TRBJ2-1; no firm D call. CDR3 size: 15 residues. The germline gives CDR1 SGHRS, CDR2 YFSETQ. Between the trimmed V and J ends, which lost 5 bases and 2 bases, there was a span of 14 bases. The CDR3 coding sequence is TGCGCCAGCAGATCCGACTCCTTTGCCTACAATGAGCAGTTCTTC. This codes for CASRSDSFAYNEQFF.

The chain employs TRBV18 and TRBJ1-2; TRBD1 matches at 9 bases. V was clipped by 4 bases and J by 3 bases; unmatched bases: 0. This CDR3 spans 13 amino acids. Germline V lookup: CDR1 KGHSH, CDR2 LQKENI. The DNA for the CDR3 is TGTGCCAGCTCACGGGACAGGGACTATGGCTACACCTTC. Translated, it gives CASSRDRDYGYTF. Looking up the rest from reference TRBV18 and TRBJ1-2 gives the full variable domain: NAGVMQNPRHLVRRRGQEARLRCSPMKGHSHVYWYRQLPEEGLKFMVYLQKENIIDESGMPKERFSAEFPKEGPSILRIQQVVRGDSAAYFCASSRDRDYGYTFGSGTRLTVV.

The genes are TRBV6-1 and TRBJ2-3, with 9 positions matching TRBD2. Germline CDR1 and CDR2: MNHNS and SASEGT. V trimming: 5 bases; J trimming: 0 bases; junction bases outside the gene matches: 3. The CDR3 is made up of 15 amino acids. The CDR3 DNA reads as TGTGCCAGCAGTTCTAGCGGGACTAGCACAGATACGCAGTATTTT. Translation: CASSSSGTSTDTQYF.

This clone was recorded only once. The chain joins TRBV4-2 to TRBJ1-4; D may be TRBD1 (5 bases). The CDR3 is 15 residues long. From germline, CDR1 is LGHNA and CDR2 YNFKEQ. Trimming took 0 bases from V and 3 from J, leaving 8 bases between them. CDR3 loop: CASSQEGGSNEKLFF. In nucleotides, the CDR3 is TGTGCCAGCAGCCAAGAGGGGGGTTCTAATGAAAAACTGTTTTTT.

This clone came up a few times. This chain links TRBV6-5 with TRBJ1-5, with 8 bases matching TRBD1. Germline V gene lookup returns CDR1 MNHEY and CDR2 SVGAGI. The V and J ends lost 5 bases and 6 bases, in that order; junction bases with no gene match: 3. This CDR3 region has 13 residues. CDR3 in amino acids: CASSGQGGQPQHF. Here the CDR3 DNA reads TGTGCCAGCAGTGGACAGGGCGGTCAGCCCCAGCATTTT.

This clone has only one observation. The rearrangement uses TRBV6-1 and TRBJ2-7, with TRBD2 matching 7 bases. Losses at the gene ends were 0 bases for V and 3 bases for J; bases not matched to a gene: 5. In germline, CDR1 is MNHNS, CDR2 SASEGT. This CDR3 is 15 amino acids long. This chain's CDR3 is CASSEAAGAGYEQYF. For the CDR3, the DNA is TGTGCCAGCAGTGAAGCCGCGGGAGCGGGCTACGAGCAGTACTTC.

The rearrangement links TRBV19 to TRBJ2-3; TRBD1 matches 9 bases. CDR3 length equals 12 residues. The V gene's germline CDR1 is LNHDA and CDR2 SQIVND (reference sequence). V was pared by 9 bases and J by 4 bases, with 2 bases of the junction left unmatched. DNA for the CDR3: TGTGCCAGCCGGACAGGGGCAGATACGCAGTATTTT. It is translated as CASRTGADTQYF.

CDR3 coding DNA: TGCGCCAGCAGCCAAGAAATCTCAGGATCTGGCTACACCTTC. This codes for CASSQEISGSGYTF. V gene TRBV4-3 combines with J gene TRBJ1-2; D not resolved. The CDR3 consists of 14 residues. Deletions cut 0 bases from V and 7 bases from J, with 12 bases between. CDR1 and CDR2 from the germline V gene are LGHNA and YSLEER.

V is TRBV7-2 and J is TRBJ2-7; 14 bases agree with TRBD2. V lost 4 bases and J lost 5; bases outside the gene matches: 10. The CDR3 loop spans 17 amino acids. The germline V gene encodes CDR1 SGHTA and CDR2 FQGNSA. The chain's CDR3 is CASSSTSGRALNNEQYF. CDR3 nucleotide sequence: TGTGCCAGCAGCTCGACTAGCGGGAGGGCCCTTAACAACGAGCAGTACTTC.

The chain combines TRBV30 with TRBJ1-4, with 9 bases fitting TRBD1. CDR1 is GTSNPN, CDR2 SVGIG, per germline (reference sequence). The trim removed 8 bases at V and 5 bases at J, leaving 9 bases unmatched. The CDR3 is 14 residues long. In DNA form, the CDR3 reads TGTGCCGGTGTACAGGGGGCCCTCAATGAAAAACTGTTTTTT. Protein sequence: CAGVQGALNEKLFF. Full variable domain (rest looked up from reference TRBV30 and TRBJ1-4): SQTIHQWPATLVQPVGSPLSLECTVEGTSNPNLYWYRQAAGRGLQLLFYSVGIGQISSEVPQNLSASRPQDRQFILSSKKLLLSDSGFYLCAGVQGALNEKLFFGSGTQLSVL.

This clone showed up just a few times. V gene TRBV2 combines with J gene TRBJ2-7; TRBD1 matches at 7 bases. The CDR3 extends over 13 amino acids. Germline V gene lookup returns CDR1 SNHLY and CDR2 FYNNEI. With V trimmed by 7 bases and J by 0 bases, 3 bases remained unmatched. CDR3 amino acids: CASKWDSSYEQYF. In nucleotides, the CDR3 is TGTGCCAGCAAATGGGACAGCTCCTACGAGCAGTACTTC.

In this sample, this clone turned up once. This sequence joins TRBV18 and TRBJ1-1; 7 bases align to TRBD1. The CDR3 extends over 15 amino acids. J lost 1 base, V lost 4 bases, and 6 bases had no gene match. Germline CDR1 and CDR2: KGHSH and LQKENI. The CDR3 protein is CASSLLGQTNTEAFF. In DNA, the CDR3 is TGTGCCAGCTCACTACTGGGACAGACGAACACTGAAGCTTTCTTT.

The rearrangement uses TRBV2 and TRBJ2-1, with 8 bases fitting TRBD1. Germline V gene data show CDR1 as SNHLY and CDR2 as FYNNEI. This CDR3 is built from 18 residues. Trimming cost V 6 bases and J 7 bases; bases outside gene matches: 20. CDR3 bases: TGTGCCAGCAGATCGGACAGGGTTTCTCTACAACGTCTGAATGAGCAGTTCTTC. It translates to CASRSDRVSLQRLNEQFF.